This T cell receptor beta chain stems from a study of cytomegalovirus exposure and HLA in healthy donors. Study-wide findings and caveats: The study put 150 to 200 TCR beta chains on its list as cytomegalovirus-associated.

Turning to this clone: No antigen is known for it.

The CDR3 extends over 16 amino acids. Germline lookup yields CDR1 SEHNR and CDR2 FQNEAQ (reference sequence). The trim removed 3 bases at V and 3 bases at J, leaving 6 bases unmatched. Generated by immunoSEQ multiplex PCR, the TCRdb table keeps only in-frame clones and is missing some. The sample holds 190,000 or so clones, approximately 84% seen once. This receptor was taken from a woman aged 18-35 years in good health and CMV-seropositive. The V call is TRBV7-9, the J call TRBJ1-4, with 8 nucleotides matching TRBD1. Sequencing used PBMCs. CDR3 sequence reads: CASSFDRGRANEKLFF. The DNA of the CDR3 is TGTGCCAGCAGCTTCGACAGGGGAAGGGCTAATGAAAAACTGTTTTTT.